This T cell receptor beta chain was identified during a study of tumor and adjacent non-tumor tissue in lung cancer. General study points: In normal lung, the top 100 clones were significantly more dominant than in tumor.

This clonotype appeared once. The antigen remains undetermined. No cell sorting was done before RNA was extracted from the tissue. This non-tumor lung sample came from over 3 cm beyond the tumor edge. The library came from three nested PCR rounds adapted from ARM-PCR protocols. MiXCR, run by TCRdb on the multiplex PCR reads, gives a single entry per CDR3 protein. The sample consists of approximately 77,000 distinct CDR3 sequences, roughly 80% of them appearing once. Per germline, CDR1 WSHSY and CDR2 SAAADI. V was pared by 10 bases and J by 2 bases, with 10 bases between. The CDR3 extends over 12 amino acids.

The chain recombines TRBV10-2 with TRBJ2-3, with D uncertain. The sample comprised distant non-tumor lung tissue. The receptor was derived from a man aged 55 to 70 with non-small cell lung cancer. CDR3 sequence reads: CATTEHTDTQYF. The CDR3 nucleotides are TGCGCCACCACTGAACACACAGATACGCAGTATTTT.